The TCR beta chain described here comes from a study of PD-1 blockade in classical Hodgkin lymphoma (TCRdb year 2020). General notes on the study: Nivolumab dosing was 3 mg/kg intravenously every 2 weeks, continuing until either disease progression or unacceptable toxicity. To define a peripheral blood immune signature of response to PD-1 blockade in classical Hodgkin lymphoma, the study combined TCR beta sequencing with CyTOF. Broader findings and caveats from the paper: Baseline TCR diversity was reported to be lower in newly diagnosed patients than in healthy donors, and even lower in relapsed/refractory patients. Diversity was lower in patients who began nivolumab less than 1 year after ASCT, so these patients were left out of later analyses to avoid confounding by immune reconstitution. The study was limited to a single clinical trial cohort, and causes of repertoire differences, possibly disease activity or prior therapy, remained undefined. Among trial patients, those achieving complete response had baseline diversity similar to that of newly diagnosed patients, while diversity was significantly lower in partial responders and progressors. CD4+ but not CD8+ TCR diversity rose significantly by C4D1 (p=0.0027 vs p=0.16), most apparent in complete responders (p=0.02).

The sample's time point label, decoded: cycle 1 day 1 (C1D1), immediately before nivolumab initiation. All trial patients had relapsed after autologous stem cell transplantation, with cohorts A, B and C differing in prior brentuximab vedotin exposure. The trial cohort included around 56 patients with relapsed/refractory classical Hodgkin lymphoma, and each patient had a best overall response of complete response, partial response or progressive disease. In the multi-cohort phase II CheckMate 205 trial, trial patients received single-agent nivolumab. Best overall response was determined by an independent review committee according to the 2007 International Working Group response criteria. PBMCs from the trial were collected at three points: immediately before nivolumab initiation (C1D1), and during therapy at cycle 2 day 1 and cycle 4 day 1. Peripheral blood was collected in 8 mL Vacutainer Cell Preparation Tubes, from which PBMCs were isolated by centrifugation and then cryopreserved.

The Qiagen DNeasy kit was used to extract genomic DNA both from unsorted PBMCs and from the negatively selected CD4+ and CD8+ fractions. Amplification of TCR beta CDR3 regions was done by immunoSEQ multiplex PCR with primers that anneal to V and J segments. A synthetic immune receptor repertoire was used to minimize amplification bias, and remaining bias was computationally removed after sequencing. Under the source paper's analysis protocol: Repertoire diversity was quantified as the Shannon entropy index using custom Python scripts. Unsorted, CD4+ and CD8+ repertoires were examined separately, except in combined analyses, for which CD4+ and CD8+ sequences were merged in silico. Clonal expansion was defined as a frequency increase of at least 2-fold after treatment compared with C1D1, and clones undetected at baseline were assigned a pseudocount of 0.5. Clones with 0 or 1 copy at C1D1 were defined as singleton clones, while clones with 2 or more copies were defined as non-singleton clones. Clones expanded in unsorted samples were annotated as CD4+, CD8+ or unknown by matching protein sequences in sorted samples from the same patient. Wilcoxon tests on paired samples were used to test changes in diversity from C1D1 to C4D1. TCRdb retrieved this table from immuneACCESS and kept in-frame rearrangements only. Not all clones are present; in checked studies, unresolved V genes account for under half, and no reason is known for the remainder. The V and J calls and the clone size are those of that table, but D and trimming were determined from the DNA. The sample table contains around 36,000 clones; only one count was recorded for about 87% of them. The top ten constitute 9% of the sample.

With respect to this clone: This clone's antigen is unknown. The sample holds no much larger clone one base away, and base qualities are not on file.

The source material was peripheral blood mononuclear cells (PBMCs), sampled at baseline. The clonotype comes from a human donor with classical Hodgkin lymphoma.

In nucleotide form, the sequence is TGTGCCAGCAGTTACTCGCACTTTAGCTCCTACAATGAGCAGTTCTTC. Protein translation: CASSYSHFSSYNEQFF. The chain is assembled from TRBV6-5 and TRBJ2-1; no confident D gene assignment can be made. The CDR3 goes from the cysteine to the phenylalanine over 16 residues. This entry keeps only the CDR3 DNA: 48 bases, framed from base 1. Reading the germline V gene gives CDR1 MNHEY and CDR2 SVGAGI. Between the V and J ends, shortened by 0 bases and 0 bases respectively, the junction contains 9 bases.